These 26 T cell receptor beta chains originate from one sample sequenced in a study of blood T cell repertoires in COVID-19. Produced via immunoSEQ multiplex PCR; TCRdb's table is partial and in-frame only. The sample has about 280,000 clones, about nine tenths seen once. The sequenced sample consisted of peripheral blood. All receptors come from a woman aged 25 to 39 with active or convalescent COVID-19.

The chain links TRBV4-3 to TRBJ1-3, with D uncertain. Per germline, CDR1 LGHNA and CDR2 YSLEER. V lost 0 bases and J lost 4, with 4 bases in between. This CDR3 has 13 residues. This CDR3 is CASSQDGGNTIYF. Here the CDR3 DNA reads TGCGCCAGCAGCCAAGATGGCGGAAACACCATATATTTT.

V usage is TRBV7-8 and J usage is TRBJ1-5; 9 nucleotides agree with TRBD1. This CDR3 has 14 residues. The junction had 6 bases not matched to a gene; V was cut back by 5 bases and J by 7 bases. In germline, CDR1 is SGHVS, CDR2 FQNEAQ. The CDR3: CASSPQGATQPQHF. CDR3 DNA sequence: TGTGCCAGCAGCCCACAGGGGGCAACACAGCCCCAGCATTTT.

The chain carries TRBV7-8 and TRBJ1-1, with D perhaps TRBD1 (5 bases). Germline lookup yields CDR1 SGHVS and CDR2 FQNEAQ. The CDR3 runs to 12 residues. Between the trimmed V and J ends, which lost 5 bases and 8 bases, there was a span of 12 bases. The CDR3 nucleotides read TGTGCCAGCAGCCCCTCGGACAACGAAGCTTTCTTT. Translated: CASSPSDNEAFF.

The DNA of the CDR3 is TGTGCCAGCCGCCACCGGGGGTACGGCAATCAGCCCCAGCATTTT. Protein product: CASRHRGYGNQPQHF. The chain is built from TRBV27 and TRBJ1-5; maybe TRBD1 (5 bases). V lost 8 bases and J lost 2, with 16 bases in between. Germline V gene lookup returns CDR1 MNHEY and CDR2 SMNVEV (reference sequence). The CDR3 is 15 amino acids.

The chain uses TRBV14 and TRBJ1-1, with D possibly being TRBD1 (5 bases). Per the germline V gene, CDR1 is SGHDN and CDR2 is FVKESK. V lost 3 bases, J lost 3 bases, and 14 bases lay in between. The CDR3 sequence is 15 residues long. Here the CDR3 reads CASSHTGLRYTEAFF. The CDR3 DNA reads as TGTGCCAGCAGCCACACGGGACTTAGATACACTGAAGCTTTCTTT.

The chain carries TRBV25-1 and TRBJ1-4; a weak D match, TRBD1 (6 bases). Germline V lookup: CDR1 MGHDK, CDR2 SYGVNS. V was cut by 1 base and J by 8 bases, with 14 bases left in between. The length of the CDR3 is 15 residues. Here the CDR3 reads CASSESAGAWEKLFF. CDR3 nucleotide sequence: TGTGCCAGCAGTGAATCGGCAGGGGCATGGGAAAAACTGTTTTTT. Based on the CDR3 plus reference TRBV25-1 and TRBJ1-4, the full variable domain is EADIYQTPRYLVIGTGKKITLECSQTMGHDKMYWYQQDPGMELHLIHYSYGVNSTEKGDLSSESTVSRIRTEHFPLTLESARPSHTSQYLCASSESAGAWEKLFFGSGTQLSVL.

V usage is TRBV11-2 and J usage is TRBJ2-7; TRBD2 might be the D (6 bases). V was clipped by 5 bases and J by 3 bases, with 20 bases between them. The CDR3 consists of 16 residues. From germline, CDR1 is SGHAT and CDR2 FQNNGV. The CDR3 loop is CASSIGLLGRIYEQYF. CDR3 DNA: TGTGCCAGCAGCATCGGCCTCTTAGGGAGGATCTACGAGCAGTACTTC.

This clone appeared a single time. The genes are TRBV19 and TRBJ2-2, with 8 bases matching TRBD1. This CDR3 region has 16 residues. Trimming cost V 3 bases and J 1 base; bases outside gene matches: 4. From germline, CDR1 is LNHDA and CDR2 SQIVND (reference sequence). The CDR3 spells CASSIRTGRNTGELFF. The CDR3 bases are TGTGCCAGTAGTATTAGGACAGGGCGGAACACCGGGGAGCTGTTTTTT.

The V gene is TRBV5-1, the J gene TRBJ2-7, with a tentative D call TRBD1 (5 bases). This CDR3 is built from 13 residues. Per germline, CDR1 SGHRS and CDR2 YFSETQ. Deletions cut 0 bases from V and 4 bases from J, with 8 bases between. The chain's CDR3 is CASSLGQWYEQYF. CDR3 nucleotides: TGCGCCAGCAGCTTGGGACAGTGGTACGAGCAGTACTTC.

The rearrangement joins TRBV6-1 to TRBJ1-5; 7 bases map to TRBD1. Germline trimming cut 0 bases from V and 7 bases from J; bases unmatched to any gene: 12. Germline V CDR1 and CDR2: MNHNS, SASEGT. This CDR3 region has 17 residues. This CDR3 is CASSEAAGGSEEQPQHF. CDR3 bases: TGTGCCAGCAGTGAAGCCGCAGGGGGGTCGGAGGAACAGCCCCAGCATTTT.

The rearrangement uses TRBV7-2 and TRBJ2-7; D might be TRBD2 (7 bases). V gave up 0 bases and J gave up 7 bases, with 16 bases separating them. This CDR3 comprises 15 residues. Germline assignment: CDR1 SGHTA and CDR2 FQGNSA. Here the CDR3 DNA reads TGTGCCAGCAGCTTAGCGGCGGGGGCCCCTTCAGAGCAGTACTTC. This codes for CASSLAAGAPSEQYF.

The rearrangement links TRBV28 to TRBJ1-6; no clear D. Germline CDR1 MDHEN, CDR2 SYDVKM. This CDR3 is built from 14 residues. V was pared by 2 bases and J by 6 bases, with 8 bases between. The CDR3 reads CASSLMGSNSPLHF. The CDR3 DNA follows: TGTGCCAGCAGTTTAATGGGCAGTAATTCACCCCTCCACTTT.

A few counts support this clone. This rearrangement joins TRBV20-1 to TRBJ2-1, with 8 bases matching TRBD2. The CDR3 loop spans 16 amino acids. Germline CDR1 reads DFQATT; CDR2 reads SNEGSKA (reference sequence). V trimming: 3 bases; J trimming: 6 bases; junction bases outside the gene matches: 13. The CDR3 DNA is TGCAGTGCTAGTGGCCCGGGACTAGAGAGGGTCAATGAGCAGTTCTTC. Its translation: CSASGPGLERVNEQFF.

This chain's CDR3 is CASSFDGLVNIQYF. CDR3 nucleotide sequence: TGTGCCAGCAGCTTTGATGGTTTAGTTAACATTCAGTACTTC. The rearrangement joins TRBV7-2 to TRBJ2-4; D gene ambiguous. CDR1 and CDR2 (germline): SGHTA, FQGNSA. V was pared by 3 bases and J by 7 bases, with 13 bases between. CDR3 length: 14 amino acids.

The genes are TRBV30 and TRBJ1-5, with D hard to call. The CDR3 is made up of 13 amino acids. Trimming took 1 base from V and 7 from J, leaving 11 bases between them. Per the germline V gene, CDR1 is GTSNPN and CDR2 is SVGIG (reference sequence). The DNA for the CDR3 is TGTGCCTGGAGTGGAGGAGTAAACCAGCCCCAGCATTTT. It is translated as CAWSGGVNQPQHF.

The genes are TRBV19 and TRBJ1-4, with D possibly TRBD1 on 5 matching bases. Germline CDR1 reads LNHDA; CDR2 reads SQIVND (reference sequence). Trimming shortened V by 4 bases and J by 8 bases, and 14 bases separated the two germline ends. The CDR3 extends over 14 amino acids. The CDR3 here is CASSNQGGGEKLFF. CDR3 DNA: TGTGCCAGTAGTAACCAGGGAGGAGGAGAAAAACTGTTTTTT.

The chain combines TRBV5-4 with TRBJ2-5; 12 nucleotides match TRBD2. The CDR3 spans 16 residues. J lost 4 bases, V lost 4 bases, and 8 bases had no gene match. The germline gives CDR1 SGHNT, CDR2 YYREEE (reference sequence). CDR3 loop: CASSRRTSGVGETQYF. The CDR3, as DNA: TGTGCCAGCAGCCGTCGGACTAGCGGGGTGGGAGAGACCCAGTACTTC.

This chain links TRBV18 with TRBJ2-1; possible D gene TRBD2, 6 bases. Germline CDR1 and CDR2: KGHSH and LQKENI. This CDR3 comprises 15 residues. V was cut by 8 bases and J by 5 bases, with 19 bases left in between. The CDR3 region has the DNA TGTGCCAGCGCAATCGCGCGGGAAGGGAACAATGAGCAGTTCTTC. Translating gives CASAIAREGNNEQFF.

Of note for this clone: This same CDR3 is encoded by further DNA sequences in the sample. In DNA, the CDR3 is TGTGCCAGCAGCTTAGAGGGGTCGACAGATACGCAGTATTTT. This gives the protein CASSLEGSTDTQYF. The chain recombines TRBV7-9 with TRBJ2-3; D is perhaps TRBD1 (5 bases). V was pared by 1 base and J by 3 bases, with 8 bases between. Germline V CDR1 and CDR2: SEHNR, FQNEAQ (reference sequence). The CDR3 runs to 14 residues.

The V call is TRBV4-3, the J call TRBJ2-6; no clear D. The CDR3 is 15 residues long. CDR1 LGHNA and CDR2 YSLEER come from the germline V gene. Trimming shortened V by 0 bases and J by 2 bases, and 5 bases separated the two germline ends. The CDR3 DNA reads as TGCGCCAGCAGCCAAGACAGTACTGGGGCCAACGTCCTGACTTTC. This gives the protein CASSQDSTGANVLTF.

CDR3 amino acids: CASSNRSSGSGYTF. DNA for the CDR3: TGTGCCAGCAGCAACCGGTCGTCAGGCTCTGGCTACACCTTC. The chain couples TRBV14 to TRBJ1-2, with unresolved D. There are 14 residues in the CDR3. The V and J ends lost 5 bases and 7 bases respectively, with 17 bases between them. Germline CDR1 and CDR2: SGHDN and FVKESK. Together with reference TRBV14 and TRBJ1-2, the CDR3 gives the full variable domain: EAGVTQFPSHSVIEKGQTVTLRCDPISGHDNLYWYRRVMGKEIKFLLHFVKESKQDESGMPNNRFLAERTGGTYSTLKVQPAELEDSGVYFCASSNRSSGSGYTFGSGTRLTVV.

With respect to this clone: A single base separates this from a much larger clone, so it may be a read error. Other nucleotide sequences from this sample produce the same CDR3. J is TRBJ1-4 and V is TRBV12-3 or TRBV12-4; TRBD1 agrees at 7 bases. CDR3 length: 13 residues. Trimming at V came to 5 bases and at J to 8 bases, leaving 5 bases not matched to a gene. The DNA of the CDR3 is TGTGCCAGCAGTCCCCGGGACAGAGAAAAACTGTTTTTT. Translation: CASSPRDREKLFF.

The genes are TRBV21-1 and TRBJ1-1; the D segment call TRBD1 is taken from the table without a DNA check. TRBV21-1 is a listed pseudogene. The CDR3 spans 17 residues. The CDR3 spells CASSRVDRGQRNTEAFF. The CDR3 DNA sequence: TGTGCCAGCAGCAGAGTGGACAGGGGGCAGAGGAACACTGAAGCTTTCTTT.

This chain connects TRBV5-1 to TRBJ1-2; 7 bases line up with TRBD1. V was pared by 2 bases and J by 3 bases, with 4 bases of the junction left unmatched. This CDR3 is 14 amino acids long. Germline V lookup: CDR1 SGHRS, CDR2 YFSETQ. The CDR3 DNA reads TGCGCCAGCAGCTTCGACAGGGTGGACTATGGCTACACCTTC. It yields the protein CASSFDRVDYGYTF.

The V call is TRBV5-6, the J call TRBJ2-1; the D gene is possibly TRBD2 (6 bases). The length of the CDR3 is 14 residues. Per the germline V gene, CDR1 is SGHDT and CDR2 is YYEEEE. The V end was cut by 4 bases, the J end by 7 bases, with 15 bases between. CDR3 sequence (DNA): TGTGCCAGCAGCCCAACGGAGGGGTGGAATGAGCAGTTCTTC. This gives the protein CASSPTEGWNEQFF.

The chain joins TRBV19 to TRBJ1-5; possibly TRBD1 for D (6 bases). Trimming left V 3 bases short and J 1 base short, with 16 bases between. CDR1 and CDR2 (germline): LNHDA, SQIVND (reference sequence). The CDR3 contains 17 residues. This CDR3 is CASSIPGAQFSNQPQHF. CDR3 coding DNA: TGTGCCAGTAGTATCCCAGGGGCACAGTTCAGCAATCAGCCCCAGCATTTT.